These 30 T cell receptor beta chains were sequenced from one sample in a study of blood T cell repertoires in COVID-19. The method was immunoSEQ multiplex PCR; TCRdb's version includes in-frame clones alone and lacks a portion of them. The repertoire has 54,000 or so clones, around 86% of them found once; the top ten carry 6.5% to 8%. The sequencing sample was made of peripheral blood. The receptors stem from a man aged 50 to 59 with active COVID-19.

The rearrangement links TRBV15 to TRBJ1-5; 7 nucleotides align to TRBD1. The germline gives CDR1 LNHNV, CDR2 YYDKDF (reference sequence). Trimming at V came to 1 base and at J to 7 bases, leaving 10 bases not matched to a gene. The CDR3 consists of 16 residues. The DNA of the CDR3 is TGTGCCACCAGCAGAGGTATAGGGGGCGCAGGACAGCCCCAGCATTTT. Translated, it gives CATSRGIGGAGQPQHF.

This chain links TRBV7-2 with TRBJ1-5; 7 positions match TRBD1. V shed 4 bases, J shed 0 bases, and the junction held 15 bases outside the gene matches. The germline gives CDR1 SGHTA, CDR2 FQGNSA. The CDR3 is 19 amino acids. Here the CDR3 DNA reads TGTGCCAGCAGCTCGACCGGGACAGACCTATTTAATAGCAATCAGCCCCAGCATTTT. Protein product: CASSSTGTDLFNSNQPQHF.

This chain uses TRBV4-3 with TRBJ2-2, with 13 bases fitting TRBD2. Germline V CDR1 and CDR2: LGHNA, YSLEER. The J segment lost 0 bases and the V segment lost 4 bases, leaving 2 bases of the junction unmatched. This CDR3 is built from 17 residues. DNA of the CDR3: TGCGCCAGCAGCCCTGGACTAGCGGGAGCGAACACCGGGGAGCTGTTTTTT. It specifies CASSPGLAGANTGELFF.

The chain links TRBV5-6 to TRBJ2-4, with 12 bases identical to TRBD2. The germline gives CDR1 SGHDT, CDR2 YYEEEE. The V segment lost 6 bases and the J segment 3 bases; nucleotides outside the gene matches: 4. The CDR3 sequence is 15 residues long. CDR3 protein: CASNRLAGDKNIQYF. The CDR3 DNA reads TGTGCCAGCAACAGACTAGCGGGAGACAAAAACATTCAGTACTTC.

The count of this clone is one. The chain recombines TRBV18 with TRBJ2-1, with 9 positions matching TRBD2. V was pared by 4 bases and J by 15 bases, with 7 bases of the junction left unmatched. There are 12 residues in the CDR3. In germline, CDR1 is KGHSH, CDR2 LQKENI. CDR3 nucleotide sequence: TGTGCCAGCTCACTCGAAGCGGGAGGATTGTTCTTC. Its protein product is CASSLEAGGLFF. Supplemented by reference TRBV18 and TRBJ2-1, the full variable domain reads NAGVMQNPRHLVRRRGQEARLRCSPMKGHSHVYWYRQLPEEGLKFMVYLQKENIIDESGMPKERFSAEFPKEGPSILRIQQVVRGDSAAYFCASSLEAGGLFFGPGTRLTVL.

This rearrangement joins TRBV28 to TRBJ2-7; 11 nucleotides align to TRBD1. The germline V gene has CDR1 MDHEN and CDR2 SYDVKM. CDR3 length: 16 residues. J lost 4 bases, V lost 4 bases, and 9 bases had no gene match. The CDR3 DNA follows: TGTGCCAGCAGTTCCCCGTCCGGGGACAGGGGGTACGAGCAGTACTTC. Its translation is CASSSPSGDRGYEQYF.

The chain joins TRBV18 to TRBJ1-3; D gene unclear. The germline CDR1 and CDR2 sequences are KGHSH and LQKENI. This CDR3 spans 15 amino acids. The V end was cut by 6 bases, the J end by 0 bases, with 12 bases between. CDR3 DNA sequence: TGTGCCAGCTCCCTCTCTACTAACTCTGGAAACACCATATATTTT. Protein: CASSLSTNSGNTIYF.

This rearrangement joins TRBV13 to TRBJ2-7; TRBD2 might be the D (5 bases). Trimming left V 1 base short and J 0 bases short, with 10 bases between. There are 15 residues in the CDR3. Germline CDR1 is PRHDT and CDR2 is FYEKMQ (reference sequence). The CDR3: CASSLVLGNSYEQYF. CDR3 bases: TGTGCCAGCAGCTTAGTACTAGGGAACTCCTACGAGCAGTACTTC.

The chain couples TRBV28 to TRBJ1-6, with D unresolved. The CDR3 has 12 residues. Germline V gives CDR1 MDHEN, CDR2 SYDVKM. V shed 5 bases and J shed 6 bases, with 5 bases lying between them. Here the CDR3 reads CASSQFNSPLHF. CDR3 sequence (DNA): TGTGCCAGCAGTCAGTTTAATTCACCCCTCCACTTT.

CDR3 bases: TGCAGTGCTAGAGTGCAGTACGAGCAGTACTTC. It encodes CSARVQYEQYF. This chain joins TRBV20-1 and TRBJ2-7, with unresolved D. V lost 1 base and J lost 4, with 5 bases in between. Germline V gene data show CDR1 as DFQATT and CDR2 as SNEGSKA (reference sequence). The CDR3 is 11 residues long.

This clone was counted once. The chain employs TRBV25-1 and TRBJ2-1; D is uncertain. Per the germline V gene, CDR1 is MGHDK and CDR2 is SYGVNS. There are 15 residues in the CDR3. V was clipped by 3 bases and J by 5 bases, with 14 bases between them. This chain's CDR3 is CASSDLGASNNEQFF. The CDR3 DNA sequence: TGTGCCAGCAGTGACCTGGGCGCGAGCAACAATGAGCAGTTCTTC.

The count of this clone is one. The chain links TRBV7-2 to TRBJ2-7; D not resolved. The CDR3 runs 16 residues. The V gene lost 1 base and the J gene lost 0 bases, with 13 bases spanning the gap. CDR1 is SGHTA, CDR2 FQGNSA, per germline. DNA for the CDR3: TGTGCCAGCAGCTTAGGCCCCTCACACAGCTCCTACGAGCAGTACTTC. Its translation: CASSLGPSHSSYEQYF.

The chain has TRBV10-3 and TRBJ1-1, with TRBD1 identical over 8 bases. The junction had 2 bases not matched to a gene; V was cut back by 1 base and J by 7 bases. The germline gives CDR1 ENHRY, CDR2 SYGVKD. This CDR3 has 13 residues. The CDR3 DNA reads TGTGCCATCAGTGAGTTGGGACAGGATGAAGCTTTCTTT. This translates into CAISELGQDEAFF.

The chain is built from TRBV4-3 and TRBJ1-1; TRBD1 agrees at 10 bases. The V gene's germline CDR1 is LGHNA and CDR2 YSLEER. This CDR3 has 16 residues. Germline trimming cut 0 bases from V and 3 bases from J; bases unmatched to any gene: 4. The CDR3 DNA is TGCGCCAGCAGCCAAGATCCGGGACAGGGGTACACTGAAGCTTTCTTT. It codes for CASSQDPGQGYTEAFF.

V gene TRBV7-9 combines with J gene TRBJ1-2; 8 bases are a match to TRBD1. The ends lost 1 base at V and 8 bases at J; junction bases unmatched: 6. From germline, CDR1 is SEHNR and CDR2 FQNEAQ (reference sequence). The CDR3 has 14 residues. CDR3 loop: CASSLDSGGGGYTF. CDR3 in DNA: TGTGCCAGCAGCTTAGACTCAGGGGGCGGAGGCTACACCTTC.

CDR3 DNA: TGTGCCAGCAGTTTATTAAGGCAGGGAGGGGATGGCTACACCTTC. It translates to CASSLLRQGGDGYTF. The chain has TRBV28 and TRBJ1-2; a possible D gene is TRBD1 (5 bases). The CDR3 is made up of 15 amino acids. Trimming removed 1 base from V and 6 bases from J, with 15 bases in between. Germline values: CDR1 MDHEN, CDR2 SYDVKM.

The CDR3 spells CASSERSGGFNEQFF. The CDR3 region has the DNA TGTGCCAGCAGTGAACGTAGCGGGGGGTTCAATGAGCAGTTCTTC. The V call is TRBV2, the J call TRBJ2-1; 10 positions agree with TRBD2. Looked up from germline, CDR1 is SNHLY and CDR2 is FYNNEI. CDR3 size: 15 residues. Trimming removed 2 bases from V and 6 bases from J; junction bases left unmatched: 4.

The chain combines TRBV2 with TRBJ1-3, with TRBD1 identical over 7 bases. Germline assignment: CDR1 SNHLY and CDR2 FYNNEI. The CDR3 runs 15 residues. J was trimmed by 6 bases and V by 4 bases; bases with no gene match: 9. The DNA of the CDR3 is TGTGCCAGCAGTGCACAGACAGGGAGGTCAAACACCATATATTTT. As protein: CASSAQTGRSNTIYF. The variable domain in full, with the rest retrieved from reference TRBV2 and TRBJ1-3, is EPEVTQTPSHQVTQMGQEVILRCVPISNHLYFYWYRQILGQKVEFLVSFYNNEISEKSEIFDDQFSVERPDGSNFTLKIRSTKLEDSAMYFCASSAQTGRSNTIYFGEGSWLTVV.

Here the CDR3 DNA reads TGTGCCAGCAGGGGACAGGGGGCCTCCTACGAGCAGTACTTC. Its protein product is CASRGQGASYEQYF. The chain carries TRBV6-5 and TRBJ2-7; TRBD1 agrees at 12 bases. This CDR3 region has 14 residues. From germline, CDR1 is MNHEY and CDR2 SVGAGI. The trim removed 6 bases at V and 0 bases at J, leaving 0 bases unmatched.

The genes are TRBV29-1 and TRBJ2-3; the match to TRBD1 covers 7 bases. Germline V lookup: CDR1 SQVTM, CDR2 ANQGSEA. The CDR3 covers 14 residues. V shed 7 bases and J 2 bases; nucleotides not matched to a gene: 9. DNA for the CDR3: TGCAGCGGAATAGACAGGGTAAACACAGATACGCAGTATTTT. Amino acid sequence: CSGIDRVNTDTQYF.

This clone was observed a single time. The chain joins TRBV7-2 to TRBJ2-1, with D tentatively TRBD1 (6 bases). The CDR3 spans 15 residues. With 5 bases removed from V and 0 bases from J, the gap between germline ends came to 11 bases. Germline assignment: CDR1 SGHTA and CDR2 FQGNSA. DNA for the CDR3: TGTGCCAGCAGCCTCCAGGGGAGCTCCTACAATGAGCAGTTCTTC. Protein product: CASSLQGSSYNEQFF.

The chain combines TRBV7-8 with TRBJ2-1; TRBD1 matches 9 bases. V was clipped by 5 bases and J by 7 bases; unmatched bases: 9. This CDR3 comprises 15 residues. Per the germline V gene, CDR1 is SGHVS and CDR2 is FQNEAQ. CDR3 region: CASSRGQGTSNEQFF. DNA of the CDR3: TGTGCCAGCAGCCGAGGACAGGGGACTTCAAATGAGCAGTTCTTC. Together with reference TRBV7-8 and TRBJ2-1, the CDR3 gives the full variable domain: GAGVSQSPRYKVAKRGQDVALRCDPISGHVSLFWYQQALGQGPEFLTYFQNEAQLDKSGLPSDRFFAERPEGSVSTLKIQRTQQEDSAVYLCASSRGQGTSNEQFFGPGTRLTVL.

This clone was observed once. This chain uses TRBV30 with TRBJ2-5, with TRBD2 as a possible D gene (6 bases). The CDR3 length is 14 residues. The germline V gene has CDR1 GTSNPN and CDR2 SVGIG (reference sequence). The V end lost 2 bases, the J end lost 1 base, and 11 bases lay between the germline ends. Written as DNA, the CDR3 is TGTGCCTGGAGTCGGGGGATCCCCCAAGAGACCCAGTACTTC. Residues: CAWSRGIPQETQYF.

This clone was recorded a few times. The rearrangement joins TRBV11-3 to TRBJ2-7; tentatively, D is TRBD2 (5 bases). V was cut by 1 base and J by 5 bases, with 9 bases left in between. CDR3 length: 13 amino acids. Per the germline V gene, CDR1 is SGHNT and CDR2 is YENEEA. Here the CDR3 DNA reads TGTGCCAGCAGCTTAGGGGAGAGGAACGAGCAGTACTTC. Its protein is CASSLGERNEQYF.

The CDR3 protein is CAAGVYNEQFF. CDR3 sequence (DNA): TGTGCAGCGGGAGTGTACAATGAGCAGTTCTTC. This chain connects TRBV28 to TRBJ2-1; 8 bases align to TRBD2. There are 11 residues in the CDR3. Germline V gene sequence: CDR1 MDHEN, CDR2 SYDVKM.

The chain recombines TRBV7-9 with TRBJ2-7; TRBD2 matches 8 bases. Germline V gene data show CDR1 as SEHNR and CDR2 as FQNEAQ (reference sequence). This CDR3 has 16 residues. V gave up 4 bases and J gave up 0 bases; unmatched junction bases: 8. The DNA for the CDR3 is TGTGCCAGCAGCTCCCCGGGGGGGGCGGTCTCCTACGAGCAGTACTTC. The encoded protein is CASSSPGGAVSYEQYF. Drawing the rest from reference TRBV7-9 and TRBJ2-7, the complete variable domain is DTGVSQNPRHKITKRGQNVTFRCDPISEHNRLYWYRQTLGQGPEFLTYFQNEAQLEKSRLLSDRFSAERPKGSFSTLEIQRTEQGDSAMYLCASSSPGGAVSYEQYFGPGTRLTVT.

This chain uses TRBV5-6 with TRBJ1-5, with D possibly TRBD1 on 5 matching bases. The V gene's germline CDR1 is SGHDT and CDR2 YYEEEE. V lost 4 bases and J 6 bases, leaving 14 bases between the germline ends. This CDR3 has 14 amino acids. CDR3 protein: CASSQGGAVQPQHF. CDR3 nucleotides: TGTGCCAGCAGCCAAGGAGGGGCGGTTCAGCCCCAGCATTTT.

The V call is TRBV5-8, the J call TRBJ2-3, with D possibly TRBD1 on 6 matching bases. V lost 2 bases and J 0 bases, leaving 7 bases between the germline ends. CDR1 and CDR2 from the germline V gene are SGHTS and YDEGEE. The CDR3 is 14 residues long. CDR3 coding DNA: TGTGCCAGCAGCTTAGGACAGAGCACAGATACGCAGTATTTT. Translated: CASSLGQSTDTQYF.

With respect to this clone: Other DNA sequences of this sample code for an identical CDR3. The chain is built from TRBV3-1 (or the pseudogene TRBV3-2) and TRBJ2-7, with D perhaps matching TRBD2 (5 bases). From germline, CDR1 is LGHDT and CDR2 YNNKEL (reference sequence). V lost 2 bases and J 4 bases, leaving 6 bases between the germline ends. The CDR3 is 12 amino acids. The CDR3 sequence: CASSQRGYEQYF. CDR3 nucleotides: TGTGCCAGCAGCCAAAGAGGGTACGAGCAGTACTTC.

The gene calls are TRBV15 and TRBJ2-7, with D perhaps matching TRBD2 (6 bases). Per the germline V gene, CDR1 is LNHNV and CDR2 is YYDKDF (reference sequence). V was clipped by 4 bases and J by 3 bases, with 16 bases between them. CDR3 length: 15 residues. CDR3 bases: TGTGCCACCAGCAAAGGGAGGACCGTGCTCTACGAGCAGTACTTC. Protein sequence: CATSKGRTVLYEQYF.